These 27 T cell receptor beta chains came from one sample sequenced in a study of T cell changes during pregnancy in multiple sclerosis. The table came from immunoSEQ multiplex PCR; TCRdb's copy has only in-frame clones and leaves some out. This sample carries 90,000 or so clones, 94% of them seen once, and the ten largest clones take over 1.5%. This sample comprised peripheral blood, obtained after pregnancy. The receptors here all came from a female donor in good health, enrolled as a control in a pregnancy study.

The chain uses TRBV27 and TRBJ2-5; D is possibly TRBD1 (6 bases). Germline values: CDR1 MNHEY, CDR2 SMNVEV (reference sequence). This CDR3 is built from 13 residues. Trimming took off 6 bases at V and 4 bases at J, with 12 bases between the two ends. CDR3 in amino acids: CASRQGWGETQYF. CDR3 nucleotides: TGTGCCAGCAGGCAGGGGTGGGGAGAGACCCAGTACTTC.

The chain is built from TRBV2 and TRBJ2-3; 8 positions agree with TRBD2. The ends lost 3 bases at V and 2 bases at J; junction bases unmatched: 7. The CDR3 loop spans 16 amino acids. Per germline, CDR1 SNHLY and CDR2 FYNNEI. The CDR3 nucleotides are TGTGCCAGCAGTGAGGGTCTAGCGGGTCACACAGATACGCAGTATTTT. It is translated as CASSEGLAGHTDTQYF.

The V gene is TRBV7-8, the J gene TRBJ1-4; 7 nucleotides line up with TRBD1. Germline CDR1 SGHVS, CDR2 FQNEAQ. The ends lost 5 bases at V and 11 bases at J; junction bases unmatched: 8. The CDR3 covers 13 residues. This CDR3 reads CASSPDRQMKLFF. CDR3 DNA sequence: TGTGCCAGCAGCCCGGACAGGCAGATGAAACTGTTTTTT.

This clone was found once. V usage is TRBV18 and J usage is TRBJ2-7, with TRBD2 identical over 8 bases. The CDR3 extends over 16 amino acids. Germline CDR1 is KGHSH and CDR2 is LQKENI. The V gene end was trimmed by 1 base and the J gene end by 1 base; junction bases not matched to a gene: 6. The CDR3 here is CASSPLGAGGSYEQYF. For the CDR3, the DNA is TGTGCCAGCTCACCACTGGGCGCGGGAGGATCCTACGAGCAGTACTTC.

This chain uses TRBV6-6 with TRBJ2-7; the match to TRBD2 covers 8 bases. The CDR3 spans 15 residues. V shed 6 bases, J shed 0 bases, and the junction held 7 bases outside the gene matches. The germline V gene encodes CDR1 MNHNY and CDR2 SVGAGI (reference sequence). The CDR3 spells CASRELAGSSYEQYF. In DNA, the CDR3 is TGTGCCAGCAGGGAATTAGCGGGATCCTCCTACGAGCAGTACTTC.

V gene TRBV6-6 combines with J gene TRBJ2-1, with TRBD1 identical over 7 bases. After removal of 5 bases from V and 4 bases from J, the junction contained 5 bases not matched to a gene. The CDR3 runs 14 residues. Per germline, CDR1 MNHNY and CDR2 SVGAGI (reference sequence). The CDR3 is CASSPRGSYNEQFF. For the CDR3, the DNA is TGTGCCAGCAGTCCCAGGGGGTCGTACAATGAGCAGTTCTTC.

The gene calls are TRBV15 and TRBJ2-5; D might be TRBD1 (6 bases). This CDR3 has 17 residues. Per the germline V gene, CDR1 is LNHNV and CDR2 is YYDKDF (reference sequence). V lost 5 bases, J lost 5 bases, and 24 bases lay in between. The CDR3: CATSEGGQPEAGETQYF. CDR3 nucleotide sequence: TGTGCCACCAGCGAAGGAGGACAGCCCGAGGCAGGGGAGACCCAGTACTTC. The full variable domain, completed using reference TRBV15 and TRBJ2-5, is DAMVIQNPRYQVTQFGKPVTLSCSQTLNHNVMYWYQQKSSQAPKLLFHYYDKDFNNEADTPDNFQSRRPNTSFCFLDIRSPGLGDTAMYLCATSEGGQPEAGETQYFGPGTRLLVL.

The chain links TRBV11-2 to TRBJ2-7; D possibly corresponds to TRBD2 (7 bases). Germline V gene sequence: CDR1 SGHAT, CDR2 FQNNGV. The CDR3 is 15 amino acids. V was cut by 8 bases and J by 6 bases, with 23 bases left in between. The CDR3 DNA follows: TGTGCCAGCCCCCTTCCGGGGGGCACGCGTCGCGAGCAGTACTTC. Protein: CASPLPGGTRREQYF.

As to this clone: A junction boundary mismatches the germline segment, possibly from a read error. The chain has TRBV2 and TRBJ2-7, with D perhaps matching TRBD2 (6 bases). Germline lookup yields CDR1 SNHLY and CDR2 FYNNEI. The CDR3 has 16 amino acids. CDR3 coding DNA: TGTGCCAGCAGGGAAGGAGGGTGGGCAGCTTCCTACGAGCAGTACTTC. This codes for CASREGGWAASYEQYF.

This clone was counted a single time. V is TRBV5-6 and J is TRBJ1-1; unclear D gene. Germline V CDR1 and CDR2: SGHDT, YYEEEE. V gave up 4 bases and J gave up 0 bases, with 10 bases separating them. The CDR3 has 14 amino acids. CDR3 amino acids: CASSALRVNTEAFF. CDR3 sequence (DNA): TGTGCCAGCAGCGCATTGAGAGTGAACACTGAAGCTTTCTTT.

This chain joins TRBV7-9 and TRBJ1-2, with 7 bases matching TRBD1. The trim removed 1 base at V and 10 bases at J, leaving 3 bases unmatched. Per germline, CDR1 SEHNR and CDR2 FQNEAQ (reference sequence). The CDR3 consists of 12 residues. The CDR3 spells CASSLGQGDYTF. The CDR3 DNA follows: TGTGCCAGCAGCTTAGGGCAGGGGGACTACACCTTC.

V gene TRBV18 combines with J gene TRBJ2-7; 7 nucleotides match TRBD1. Germline trimming cut 3 bases from V and 4 bases from J; bases unmatched to any gene: 6. This CDR3 is built from 14 residues. CDR1 KGHSH and CDR2 LQKENI come from the germline V gene. The CDR3 spells CASSPGQQFYEQYF. The CDR3 region has the DNA TGTGCCAGCTCACCGGGACAGCAATTTTACGAGCAGTACTTC.

The chain couples TRBV2 to TRBJ2-7, with D perhaps matching TRBD1 (5 bases). Trimming pared 0 bases from V and 0 bases from J, leaving 9 bases between. There are 15 residues in the CDR3. CDR1 is SNHLY and CDR2 is FYNNEI in the germline V gene. Here the CDR3 DNA reads TGTGCCAGCAGTGAAGCGCCAAGGGGCTCCTACGAGCAGTACTTC. It is translated as CASSEAPRGSYEQYF.

The chain couples TRBV18 to TRBJ2-1, with 11 bases fitting TRBD2. J lost 5 bases, V lost 4 bases, and 4 bases had no gene match. This CDR3 has 15 amino acids. In germline, CDR1 is KGHSH, CDR2 LQKENI. The CDR3 sequence is CASSQGLAADNEQFF. The CDR3 region has the DNA TGTGCCAGCTCACAGGGACTAGCGGCTGACAATGAGCAGTTCTTC. The full variable domain, its missing parts supplied by reference TRBV18 and TRBJ2-1, is NAGVMQNPRHLVRRRGQEARLRCSPMKGHSHVYWYRQLPEEGLKFMVYLQKENIIDESGMPKERFSAEFPKEGPSILRIQQVVRGDSAAYFCASSQGLAADNEQFFGPGTRLTVL.

The chain links TRBV2 to TRBJ2-7, with a tentative D call TRBD2 (5 bases). The germline gives CDR1 SNHLY, CDR2 FYNNEI. This CDR3 is 13 amino acids long. V lost 6 bases to trimming and J lost 6 bases, with 15 bases between them. This chain's CDR3 is CASREDEFLEQYF. For the CDR3, the DNA is TGTGCCAGCAGGGAGGACGAGTTCCTCGAGCAGTACTTC.

The chain joins TRBV2 to TRBJ2-3; 9 bases fit TRBD1. CDR3 size: 14 residues. After removal of 7 bases from V and 4 bases from J, the junction contained 6 bases not matched to a gene. CDR1 and CDR2 (germline): SNHLY, FYNNEI. The CDR3 bases are TGTGCCAGCACCGGACAGGGGTTCCCAGATACGCAGTATTTT. Protein sequence: CASTGQGFPDTQYF.

The chain uses TRBV5-4 and TRBJ2-7; a possible D gene is TRBD1 (5 bases). V lost 4 bases to trimming and J lost 3 bases, with 11 bases between them. The CDR3 consists of 13 residues. From germline, CDR1 is SGHNT and CDR2 YYREEE (reference sequence). CDR3 region: CASSEKGLYEQYF. The CDR3, as DNA: TGTGCCAGCAGCGAAAAGGGGCTCTACGAGCAGTACTTC.

The genes are TRBV4-1 and TRBJ1-1; D is possibly TRBD1 (5 bases). V lost 4 bases and J lost 1, with 16 bases in between. Germline V CDR1 and CDR2: MGHRA, YSYEKL. There are 16 residues in the CDR3. The CDR3 reads CASSRGTGSGNTEAFF. CDR3 nucleotide sequence: TGCGCCAGCAGCCGCGGGACGGGCTCTGGGAACACTGAAGCTTTCTTT.

The genes are TRBV5-4 and TRBJ2-5; D uncertain. V lost 4 bases and J 4 bases, leaving 8 bases between the germline ends. CDR3 size: 12 residues. The germline gives CDR1 SGHNT, CDR2 YYREEE (reference sequence). CDR3 amino acids: CASSNFPETQYF. In nucleotides, the CDR3 is TGTGCCAGCAGCAACTTCCCAGAGACCCAGTACTTC. Complete variable domain (other parts from reference TRBV5-4 and TRBJ2-5): ETGVTQSPTHLIKTRGQQVTLRCSSQSGHNTVSWYQQALGQGPQFIFQYYREEENGRGNFPPRFSGLQFPNYSSELNVNALELDDSALYLCASSNFPETQYFGPGTRLLVL.

The genes are TRBV7-9 and TRBJ2-2; 7 nucleotides agree with TRBD1. Germline values: CDR1 SEHNR, CDR2 FQNEAQ (reference sequence). This CDR3 has 16 amino acids. Trimming took 6 bases from V and 0 from J; bases not matched to a gene: 7. CDR3 sequence reads: CASRHPGQPNTGELFF. The CDR3 DNA is TGTGCCAGCAGACATCCGGGACAGCCGAACACCGGGGAGCTGTTTTTT.

The J gene is TRBJ1-1, the V gene TRBV5-1; perhaps TRBD1 as D (6 bases). With 4 bases removed from V and 3 bases from J, the gap between germline ends came to 10 bases. Germline CDR1 SGHRS, CDR2 YFSETQ. The length of the CDR3 is 13 residues. The CDR3 nucleotides are TGCGCCAGCAGCCCCGAGGGGGACACTGAAGCTTTCTTT. Translation gives CASSPEGDTEAFF.

This sequence joins TRBV27 and TRBJ2-2, with D possibly being TRBD2 (5 bases). The CDR3 has 14 amino acids. The germline V and J ends were trimmed by 8 bases and 1 base, with 11 bases remaining between them. Germline V gene sequence: CDR1 MNHEY, CDR2 SMNVEV (reference sequence). The CDR3 is CASSPGRNTGELFF. DNA for the CDR3: TGTGCCAGCTCTCCGGGAAGGAACACCGGGGAGCTGTTTTTT.

The chain links TRBV4-2 to TRBJ2-7, with 7 bases fitting TRBD1. The length of the CDR3 is 16 residues. V dropped 3 bases and J dropped 0; count of bases not matched to a gene: 8. Germline V lookup: CDR1 LGHNA, CDR2 YNFKEQ. CDR3 amino acids: CASSHRQGFSSYEQYF. The CDR3, as DNA: TGTGCCAGCAGCCACAGACAGGGCTTTAGCTCCTACGAGCAGTACTTC.

The V gene is TRBV7-9, the J gene TRBJ1-4, with 10 bases matching TRBD1. J was trimmed by 8 bases and V by 6 bases; bases with no gene match: 6. The CDR3 extends over 14 amino acids. From germline, CDR1 is SEHNR and CDR2 FQNEAQ (reference sequence). The CDR3 sequence: CASRRQGAKEKLFF. CDR3 nucleotide sequence: TGTGCCAGCAGAAGACAGGGGGCAAAAGAAAAACTGTTTTTT. Full variable domain (outside the CDR3, taken from reference TRBV7-9 and TRBJ1-4): DTGVSQNPRHKITKRGQNVTFRCDPISEHNRLYWYRQTLGQGPEFLTYFQNEAQLEKSRLLSDRFSAERPKGSFSTLEIQRTEQGDSAMYLCASRRQGAKEKLFFGSGTQLSVL.

This sequence joins TRBV29-1 and TRBJ1-1; 9 bases line up with TRBD1. The junction had 7 bases not matched to a gene; V was cut back by 6 bases and J by 5 bases. CDR1 and CDR2 from the germline V gene are SQVTM and ANQGSEA. The CDR3 covers 13 residues. CDR3 sequence (DNA): TGCAGCGTCCTACAGGGGGCAGGGACTGAAGCTTTCTTT. Its protein is CSVLQGAGTEAFF. The variable domain in full, with the rest retrieved from reference TRBV29-1 and TRBJ1-1, is SAVISQKPSRDICQRGTSLTIQCQVDSQVTMMFWYRQQPGQSLTLIATANQGSEATYESGFVIDKFPISRPNLTFSTLTVSNMSPEDSSIYLCSVLQGAGTEAFFGQGTRLTVV.

The chain employs TRBV4-1 and TRBJ2-3; 12 positions agree with TRBD2. V was clipped by 4 bases and J by 1 base; unmatched bases: 3. Germline CDR1 and CDR2: MGHRA and YSYEKL. The CDR3 runs to 16 residues. CDR3 sequence reads: CASSPRLAGGTDTQYF. CDR3 in DNA: TGCGCCAGCAGCCCACGACTAGCGGGAGGCACAGATACGCAGTATTTT.

The chain employs TRBV18 and TRBJ2-3; no firm D call. The V and J ends lost 0 bases and 0 bases respectively, with 4 bases between them. CDR1 is KGHSH and CDR2 is LQKENI in the germline V gene. The CDR3 covers 14 residues. The CDR3 protein is CASSPPTSTDTQYF. CDR3 sequence (DNA): TGTGCCAGCTCACCACCGACTAGCACAGATACGCAGTATTTT.